This entry concerns a single T cell receptor (beta chain). The CDR3 runs to 18 residues. Germline CDR1 reads SEHNR; CDR2 reads FQNEAQ (reference sequence). Trimming at V came to 5 bases and at J to 0 bases, leaving 15 bases not matched to a gene. The data stem from a study of blood T cell repertoires in COVID-19. Libraries were prepared by immunoSEQ multiplex PCR; TCRdb keeps only in-frame clonotypes and omits some of them. The sample carries under 75,000 clones, around nine tenths recorded once. The chain combines TRBV7-9 with TRBJ1-1, with 7 bases lining up with TRBD1. This clonotype originated in a woman between 18 and 30 years old with acute or convalescent COVID-19. The sequenced material came from peripheral blood. The CDR3 DNA reads TGTGCCAGCAGCCGAGCGACAGGGCCGGGCGGCATGAACACTGAAGCTTTCTTT. As protein: CASSRATGPGGMNTEAFF.